These T cell receptor beta chains were read from a single sample in a study of cytomegalovirus exposure and HLA in healthy donors. TCRdb's copy holds only in-frame clones and misses some; the assay was immunoSEQ multiplex PCR. In the table there are about 140,000 clones, under 85% of which are singletons. Material for sequencing was PBMCs. These receptors all stem from a man between 18 and 29 years old in good health and CMV-seronegative. CDR3s include the opening cysteine and the closing phenylalanine or tryptophan. The D gene is left open where the match is weak. Clone size, where shown, is once, few, many, or a class for clones that have expanded.

v_call	d_call	j_call	clone_size	cdr3_nt	cdr3_aa
TRBV5-6	NA	TRBJ2-7	few	TGTGCCAGCAGCCCTGGGGCGGGAGAGCAGTACTTC	CASSPGAGEQYF
TRBV5-1	TRBD1	TRBJ1-1	NA	TGCGCCAGCAGCTTGTGGGGACAGGGCTGGACTGAAGCTTTCTTT	CASSLWGQGWTEAFF
TRBV7-9	NA	TRBJ1-4	NA	TGTGCCAGCACCTTAAGGGGGAATGAAAAACTGTTTTTT	CASTLRGNEKLFF
TRBV5-1	TRBD1	TRBJ2-7	NA	TGCGCCAGCAGCCAGACAGGGGCGATACCCTACGAGCAGTACTTC	CASSQTGAIPYEQYF
TRBV4-2	TRBD1	TRBJ2-7	NA	TGTGCCAGCAGCCAAGCACATTACCGGGACAGGGCGGGCGAGCAGTACTTC	CASSQAHYRDRAGEQYF
TRBV7-9	NA	TRBJ2-3	NA	TGTTCCAGCAGCTTCGGCACAGATACGCAGTATTTT	CSSSFGTDTQYF
TRBV7-2	TRBD2	TRBJ2-7	few	TGTGCCAGCAGCGCGGGACTAGCGGAGTACGAGCAGTACTTC	CASSAGLAEYEQYF
TRBV11-2	TRBD2	TRBJ2-7	NA	TGTGCCAGCACCACCGGCGGGGGGGACCACGAGCAGTACTTC	CASTTGGGDHEQYF
TRBV7-2	NA	TRBJ1-2	NA	TGTGCCAGCAGCTTAGCGGTCGAGGGTAGCGGCTACACCTTC	CASSLAVEGSGYTF
TRBV7-2	NA	TRBJ1-2	NA	TGTGCCAGCAGCTTAGTTTTCAATGGCTACACCTTC	CASSLVFNGYTF
TRBV2	NA	TRBJ1-1	NA	TGTGCCAGCAGTGTGCTAGCAATGAACACTGAAGCTTTCTTT	CASSVLAMNTEAFF
TRBV11-2	NA	TRBJ2-7	NA	TGTGCCAGCAGCCCCCGGACTCCCTACGAGCAGTACTTC	CASSPRTPYEQYF
TRBV7-2	NA	TRBJ1-1	once	TGTGCCAGCAGCTTAGGAGACAGGTTACACACTGAAGCTTTCTTT	CASSLGDRLHTEAFF
TRBV7-8	TRBD1	TRBJ1-2	NA	TGTGCCAGCAGCACTCCGGGACAGGGGAAGGACTATGGCTACACCTTC	CASSTPGQGKDYGYTF
TRBV5-6	TRBD1	TRBJ1-4	NA	TGTGCCAGCAGCCGGGACAGACTAAATGAAAAACTGTTTTTT	CASSRDRLNEKLFF
TRBV5-1	NA	TRBJ1-2	NA	TGCGCCAGCAGCTTGACGGGAGAGGACTATGGCTACACCTTC	CASSLTGEDYGYTF
TRBV29-1	NA	TRBJ2-1	NA	TGCAGCGTGGAGACCCTGACGGGAAATGAGCAGTTCTTC	CSVETLTGNEQFF
TRBV10-3	NA	TRBJ2-7	few	TGTGCCATCAAGCCCGCGGGGCCAAATGAAATGGCGCAGTACTTC	CAIKPAGPNEMAQYF
TRBV7-2	TRBD2	TRBJ2-3	NA	TGTGCCAGCAGCTCGGCGATAGCGGGAGGTACGCAGTATTTT	CASSSAIAGGTQYF
TRBV9	NA	TRBJ2-7	NA	TGTGCCAGCAGCCCTTCGAGTCTTTACGAGCAGTACTTC	CASSPSSLYEQYF
TRBV2	NA	TRBJ1-1	NA	TGTGCCAGCAGTGTCCGGGAAGCTTTCTTT	CASSVREAFF
TRBV2	TRBD1	TRBJ1-3	NA	TGTGCCAGCAGTCAAGGGACAGGGGAGGGAAACACCATATATTTT	CASSQGTGEGNTIYF
TRBV11-1	TRBD1	TRBJ2-7	NA	TGTGCCAGCAGCTCGGACAGGGCACGGGAGCAGTACTTC	CASSSDRAREQYF
TRBV10-2	NA	TRBJ1-1	NA	TGCGCCAGCAGTGATCGAGGAACTGAAGCTTTCTTT	CASSDRGTEAFF
TRBV2	TRBD1	TRBJ1-5	NA	TGTGCCAGCAGGATAACAGGGGGCTATAGCAATCAGCCCCAGCATTTT	CASRITGGYSNQPQHF
TRBV7-9	TRBD1	TRBJ1-2	NA	TGTGCCAGCAGCTTAAACCAGGGGGCTTCGAACTATGGCTACACCTTC	CASSLNQGASNYGYTF
TRBV9	NA	TRBJ1-1	NA	TGTGCCAGCACCGTAGAGCCCCAGGGGAGTGAAGCTTTCTTT	CASTVEPQGSEAFF
TRBV27	NA	TRBJ1-4	NA	TGTGCCAGCAGTTACGGGGGGGAAAATGAAAAACTGTTTTTT	CASSYGGENEKLFF